This T cell receptor (beta chain) comes out of a study of patients and donors after allogeneic stem cell transplantation. The CDR3 sequence is 14 residues long. Unmatched junction bases numbered 7, after V lost 6 bases and J lost 4 bases. The V gene's germline CDR1 is DFQATT and CDR2 SNEGSKA (reference sequence). This clonotype was observed a handful of times. TCRdb processed the RT-PCR reads anew with MiXCR; each CDR3 protein has one entry. The table shows around 170,000 distinct CDR3 sequences, with approximately 22% occurring only once. The specimen sequenced was blood, either unsorted or a sorted T cell fraction (not recorded which). The chain recombines TRBV20-1 with TRBJ2-3, with TRBD2 identical over 10 bases. The receptor's source is a human donor who was either an allogeneic HSCT recipient or a stem cell or donor lymphocyte infusion donor (not recorded which). It is not recorded whose cells these are; they may come from a transplant donor. The chain's CDR3 is CSALSTSGADTQYF. The CDR3 bases are TGCAGTGCCCTGAGCACTAGCGGGGCAGATACGCAGTATTTT.